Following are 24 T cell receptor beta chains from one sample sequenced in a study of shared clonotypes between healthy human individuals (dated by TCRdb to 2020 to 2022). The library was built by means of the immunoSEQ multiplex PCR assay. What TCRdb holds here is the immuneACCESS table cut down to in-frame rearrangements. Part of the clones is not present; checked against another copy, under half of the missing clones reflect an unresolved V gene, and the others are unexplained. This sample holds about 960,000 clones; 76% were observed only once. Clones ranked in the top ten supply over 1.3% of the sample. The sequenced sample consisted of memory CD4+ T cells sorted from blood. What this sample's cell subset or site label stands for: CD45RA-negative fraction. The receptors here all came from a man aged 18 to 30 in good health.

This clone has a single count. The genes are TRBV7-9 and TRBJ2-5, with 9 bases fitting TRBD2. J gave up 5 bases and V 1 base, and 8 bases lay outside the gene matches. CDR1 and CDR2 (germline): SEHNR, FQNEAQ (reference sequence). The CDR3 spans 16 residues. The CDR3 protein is CASSLGAAGGWETQYF. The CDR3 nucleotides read TGTGCCAGCAGCTTAGGGGCAGCGGGAGGTTGGGAGACCCAGTACTTC.

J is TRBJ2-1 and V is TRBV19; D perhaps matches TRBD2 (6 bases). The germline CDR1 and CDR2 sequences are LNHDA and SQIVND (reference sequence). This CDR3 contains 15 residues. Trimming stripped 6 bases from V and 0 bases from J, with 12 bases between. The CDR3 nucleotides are TGTGCCAGTAGAAAACTAGCCTTCTCCTACAATGAGCAGTTCTTC. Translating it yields CASRKLAFSYNEQFF.

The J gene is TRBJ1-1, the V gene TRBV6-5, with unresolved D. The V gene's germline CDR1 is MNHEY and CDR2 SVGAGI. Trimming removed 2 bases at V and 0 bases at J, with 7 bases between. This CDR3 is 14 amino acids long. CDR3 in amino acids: CASSYVGMNTEAFF. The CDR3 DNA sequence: TGTGCCAGCAGTTACGTCGGAATGAACACTGAAGCTTTCTTT.

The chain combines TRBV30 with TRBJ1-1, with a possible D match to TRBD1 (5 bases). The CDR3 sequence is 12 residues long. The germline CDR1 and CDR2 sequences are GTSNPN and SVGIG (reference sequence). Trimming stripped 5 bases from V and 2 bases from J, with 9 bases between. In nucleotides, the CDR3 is TGTGCCTGGGACAGTTCCAACACTGAAGCTTTCTTT. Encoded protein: CAWDSSNTEAFF. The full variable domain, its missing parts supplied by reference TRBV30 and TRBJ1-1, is SQTIHQWPATLVQPVGSPLSLECTVEGTSNPNLYWYRQAAGRGLQLLFYSVGIGQISSEVPQNLSASRPQDRQFILSSKKLLLSDSGFYLCAWDSSNTEAFFGQGTRLTVV.

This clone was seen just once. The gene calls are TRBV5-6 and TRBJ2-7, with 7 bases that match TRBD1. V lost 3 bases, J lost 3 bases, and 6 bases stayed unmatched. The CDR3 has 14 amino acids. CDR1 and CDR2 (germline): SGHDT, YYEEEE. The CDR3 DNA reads TGTGCCAGCAGCTGGACAGGCTCCGACTACGAGCAGTACTTC. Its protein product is CASSWTGSDYEQYF.

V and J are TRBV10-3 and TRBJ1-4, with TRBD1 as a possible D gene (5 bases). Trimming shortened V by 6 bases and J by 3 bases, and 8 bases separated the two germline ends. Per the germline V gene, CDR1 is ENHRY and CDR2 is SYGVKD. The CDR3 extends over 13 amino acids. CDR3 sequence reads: CAISGTSNEKLFF. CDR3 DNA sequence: TGTGCCATCAGCGGGACCTCTAATGAAAAACTGTTTTTT.

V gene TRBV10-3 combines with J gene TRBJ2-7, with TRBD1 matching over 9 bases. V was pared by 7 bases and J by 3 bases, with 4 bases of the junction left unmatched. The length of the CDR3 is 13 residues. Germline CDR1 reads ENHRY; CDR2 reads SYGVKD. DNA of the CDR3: TGTGCCATCAACCAGGGACAGGGCTACGAGCAGTACTTC. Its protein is CAINQGQGYEQYF.

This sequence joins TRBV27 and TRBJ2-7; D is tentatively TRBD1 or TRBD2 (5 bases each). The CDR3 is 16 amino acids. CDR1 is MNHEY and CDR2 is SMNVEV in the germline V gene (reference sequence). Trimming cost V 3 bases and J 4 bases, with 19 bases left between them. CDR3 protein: CASSFGLRERRYEQYF. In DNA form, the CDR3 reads TGTGCCAGCAGTTTTGGCCTCAGGGAGCGTAGATACGAGCAGTACTTC.

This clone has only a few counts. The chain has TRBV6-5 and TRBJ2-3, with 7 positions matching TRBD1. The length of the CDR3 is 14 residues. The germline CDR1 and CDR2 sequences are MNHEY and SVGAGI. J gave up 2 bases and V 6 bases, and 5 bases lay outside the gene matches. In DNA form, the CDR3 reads TGTGCCAGCAGAGAAGGGACAGCCACAGATACGCAGTATTTT. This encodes CASREGTATDTQYF.

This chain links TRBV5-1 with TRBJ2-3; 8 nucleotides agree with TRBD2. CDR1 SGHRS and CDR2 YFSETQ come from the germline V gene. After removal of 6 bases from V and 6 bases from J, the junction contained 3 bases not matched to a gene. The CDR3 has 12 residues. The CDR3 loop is CASKRESDTQYF. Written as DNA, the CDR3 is TGCGCCAGCAAGCGGGAGTCCGATACGCAGTATTTT. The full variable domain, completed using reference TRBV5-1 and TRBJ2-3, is KAGVTQTPRYLIKTRGQQVTLSCSPISGHRSVSWYQQTPGQGLQFLFEYFSETQRNKGNFPGRFSGRQFSNSRSEMNVSTLELGDSALYLCASKRESDTQYFGPGTRLTVL.

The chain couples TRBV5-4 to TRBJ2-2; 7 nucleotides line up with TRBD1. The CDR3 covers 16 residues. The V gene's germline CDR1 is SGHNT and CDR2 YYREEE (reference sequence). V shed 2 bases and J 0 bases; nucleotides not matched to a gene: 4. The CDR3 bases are TGTGCCAGCAGCTTCCGGACAGGAGCGAACACCGGGGAGCTGTTTTTT. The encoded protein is CASSFRTGANTGELFF. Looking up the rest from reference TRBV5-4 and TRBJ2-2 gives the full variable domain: ETGVTQSPTHLIKTRGQQVTLRCSSQSGHNTVSWYQQALGQGPQFIFQYYREEENGRGNFPPRFSGLQFPNYSSELNVNALELDDSALYLCASSFRTGANTGELFFGEGSRLTVL.

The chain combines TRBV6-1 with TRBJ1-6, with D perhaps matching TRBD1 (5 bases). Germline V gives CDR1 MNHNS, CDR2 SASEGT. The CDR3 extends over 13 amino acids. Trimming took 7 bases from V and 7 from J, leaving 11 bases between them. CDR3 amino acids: CASTAGQNSPLHF. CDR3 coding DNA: TGTGCCAGCACGGCAGGGCAGAATTCACCCCTCCACTTT.

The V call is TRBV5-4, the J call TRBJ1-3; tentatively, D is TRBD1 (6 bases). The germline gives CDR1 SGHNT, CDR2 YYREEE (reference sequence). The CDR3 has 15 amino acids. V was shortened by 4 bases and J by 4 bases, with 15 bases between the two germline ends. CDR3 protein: CASSGGGAEGNTIYF. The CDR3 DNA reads TGTGCCAGCAGCGGCGGGGGCGCGGAAGGAAACACCATATATTTT.

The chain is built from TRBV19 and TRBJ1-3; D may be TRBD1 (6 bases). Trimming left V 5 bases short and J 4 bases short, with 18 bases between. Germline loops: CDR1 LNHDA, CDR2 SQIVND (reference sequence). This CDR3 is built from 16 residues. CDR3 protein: CASSWMSGATGNTIYF. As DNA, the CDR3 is TGTGCCAGTAGTTGGATGTCGGGGGCGACGGGAAACACCATATATTTT.

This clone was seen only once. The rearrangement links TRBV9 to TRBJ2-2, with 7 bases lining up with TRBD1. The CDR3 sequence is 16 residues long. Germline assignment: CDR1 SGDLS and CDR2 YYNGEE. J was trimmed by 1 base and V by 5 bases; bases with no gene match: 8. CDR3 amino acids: CASRPGWTGNTGELFF. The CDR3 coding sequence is TGTGCCAGCAGGCCGGGCTGGACAGGGAACACCGGGGAGCTGTTTTTT.

The CDR3 region is CASRSQGAQGNTIYF. The CDR3 bases are TGTGCCAGCAGATCTCAGGGGGCGCAAGGAAACACCATATATTTT. The gene calls are TRBV28 and TRBJ1-3; 8 bases are a match to TRBD1. The length of the CDR3 is 15 residues. The ends lost 6 bases at V and 4 bases at J; junction bases unmatched: 8. Germline V gene sequence: CDR1 MDHEN, CDR2 SYDVKM.

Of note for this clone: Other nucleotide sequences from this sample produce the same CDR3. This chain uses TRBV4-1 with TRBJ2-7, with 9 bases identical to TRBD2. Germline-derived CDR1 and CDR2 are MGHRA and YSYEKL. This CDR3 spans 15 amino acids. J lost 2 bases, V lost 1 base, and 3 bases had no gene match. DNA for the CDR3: TGCGCCAGCAGCCAAGGTCTAGCGGGAACCTACGAGCAGTACTTC. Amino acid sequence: CASSQGLAGTYEQYF.

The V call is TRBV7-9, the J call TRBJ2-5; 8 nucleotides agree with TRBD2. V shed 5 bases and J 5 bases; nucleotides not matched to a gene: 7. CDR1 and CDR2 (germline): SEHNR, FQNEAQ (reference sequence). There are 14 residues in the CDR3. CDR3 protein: CASSRGLEMETQYF. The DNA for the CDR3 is TGTGCCAGCAGCCGGGGACTAGAAATGGAGACCCAGTACTTC.

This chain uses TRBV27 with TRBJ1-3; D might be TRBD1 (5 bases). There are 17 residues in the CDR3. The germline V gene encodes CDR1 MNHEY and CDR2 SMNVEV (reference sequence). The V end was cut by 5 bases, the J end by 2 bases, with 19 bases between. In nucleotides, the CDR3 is TGTGCCAGCAGTCCGGGCGGCGGGGGAGCAGCTGGAAACACCATATATTTT. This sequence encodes CASSPGGGGAAGNTIYF.

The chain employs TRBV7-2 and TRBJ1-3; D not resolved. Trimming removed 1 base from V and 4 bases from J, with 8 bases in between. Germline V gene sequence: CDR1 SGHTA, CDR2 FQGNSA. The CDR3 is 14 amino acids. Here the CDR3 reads CASSLGRRGNTIYF. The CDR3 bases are TGTGCCAGCAGCTTAGGAAGGAGGGGAAACACCATATATTTT.

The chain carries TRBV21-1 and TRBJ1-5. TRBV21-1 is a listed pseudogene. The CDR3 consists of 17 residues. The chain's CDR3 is CASSPLGRDSGNQPQHF. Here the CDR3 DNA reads TGTGCCAGCAGCCCTCTGGGGAGGGATTCGGGCAATCAGCCCCAGCATTTT.

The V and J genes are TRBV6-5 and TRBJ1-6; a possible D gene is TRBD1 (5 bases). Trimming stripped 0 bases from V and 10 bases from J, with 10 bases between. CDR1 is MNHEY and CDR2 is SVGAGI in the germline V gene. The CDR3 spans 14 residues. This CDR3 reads CASSYSQGSSPLHF. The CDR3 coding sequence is TGTGCCAGCAGTTACTCTCAGGGAAGCTCACCCCTCCACTTT.

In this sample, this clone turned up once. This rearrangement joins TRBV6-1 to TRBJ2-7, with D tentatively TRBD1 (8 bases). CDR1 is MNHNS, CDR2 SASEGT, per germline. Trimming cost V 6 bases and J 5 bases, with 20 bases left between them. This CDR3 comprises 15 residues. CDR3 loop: CASSEQGGLKDEQYF. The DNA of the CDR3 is TGTGCCAGCAGCGAACAGGGGGGACTAAAGGACGAGCAGTACTTC.

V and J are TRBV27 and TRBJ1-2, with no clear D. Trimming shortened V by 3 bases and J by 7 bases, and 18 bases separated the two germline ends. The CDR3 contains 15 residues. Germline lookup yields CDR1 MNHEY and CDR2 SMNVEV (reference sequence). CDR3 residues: CASSLIGQPLGGYTF. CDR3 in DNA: TGTGCCAGCAGTTTGATTGGCCAACCGCTCGGTGGCTACACCTTC.